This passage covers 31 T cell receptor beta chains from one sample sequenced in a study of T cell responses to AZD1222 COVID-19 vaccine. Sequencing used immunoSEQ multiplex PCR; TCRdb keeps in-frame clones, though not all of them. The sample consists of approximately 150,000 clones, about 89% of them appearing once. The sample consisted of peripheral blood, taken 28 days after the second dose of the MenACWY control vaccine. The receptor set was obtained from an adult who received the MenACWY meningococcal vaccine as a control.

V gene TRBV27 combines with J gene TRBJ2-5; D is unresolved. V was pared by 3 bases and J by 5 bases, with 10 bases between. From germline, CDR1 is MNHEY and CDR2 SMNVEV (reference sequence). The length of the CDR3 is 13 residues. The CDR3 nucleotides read TGTGCCAGCAGTTTCCGGACGCAGGAGACCCAGTACTTC. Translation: CASSFRTQETQYF.

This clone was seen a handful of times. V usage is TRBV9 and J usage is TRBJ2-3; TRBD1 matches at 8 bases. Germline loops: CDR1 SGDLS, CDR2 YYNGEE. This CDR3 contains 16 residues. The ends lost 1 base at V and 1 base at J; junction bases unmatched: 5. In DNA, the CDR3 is TGTGCCAGCAGCGTAAAACAGGGGGAGGGCACAGATACGCAGTATTTT. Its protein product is CASSVKQGEGTDTQYF.

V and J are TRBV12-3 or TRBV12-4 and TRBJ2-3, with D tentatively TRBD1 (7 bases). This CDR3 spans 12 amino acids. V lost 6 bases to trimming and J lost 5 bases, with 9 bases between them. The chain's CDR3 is CASRRDRDTQYF. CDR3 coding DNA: TGTGCCAGCAGGCGGGACAGAGATACGCAGTATTTT.

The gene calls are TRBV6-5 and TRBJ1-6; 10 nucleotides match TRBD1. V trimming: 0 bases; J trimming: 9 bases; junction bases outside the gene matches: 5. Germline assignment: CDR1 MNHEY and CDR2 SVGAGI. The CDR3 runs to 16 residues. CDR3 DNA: TGTGCCAGCAGTTACTCTAGGGACAGGGGTAGTTCACCCCTCCACTTT. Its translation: CASSYSRDRGSSPLHF.

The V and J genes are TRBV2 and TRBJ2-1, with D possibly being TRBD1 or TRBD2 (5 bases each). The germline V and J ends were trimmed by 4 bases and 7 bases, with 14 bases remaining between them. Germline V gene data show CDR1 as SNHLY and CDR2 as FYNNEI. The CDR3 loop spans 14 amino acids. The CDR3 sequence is CASSGQGVGNEQFF. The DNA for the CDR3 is TGTGCCAGCAGTGGGCAGGGAGTAGGTAATGAGCAGTTCTTC.

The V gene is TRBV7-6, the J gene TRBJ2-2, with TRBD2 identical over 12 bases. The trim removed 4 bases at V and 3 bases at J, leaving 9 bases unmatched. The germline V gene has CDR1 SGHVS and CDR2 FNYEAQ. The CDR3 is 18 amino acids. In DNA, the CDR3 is TGTGCCAGCAGCTCACTGACTAGCGGGAGAGGGGACACCGGGGAGCTGTTTTTT. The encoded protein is CASSSLTSGRGDTGELFF.

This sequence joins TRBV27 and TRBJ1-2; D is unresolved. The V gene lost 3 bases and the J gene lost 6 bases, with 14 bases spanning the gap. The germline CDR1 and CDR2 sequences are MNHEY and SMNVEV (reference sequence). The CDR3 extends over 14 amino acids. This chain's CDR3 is CASSLRSDKNGYTF. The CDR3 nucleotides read TGTGCCAGCAGTTTGAGGTCGGATAAAAATGGCTACACCTTC.

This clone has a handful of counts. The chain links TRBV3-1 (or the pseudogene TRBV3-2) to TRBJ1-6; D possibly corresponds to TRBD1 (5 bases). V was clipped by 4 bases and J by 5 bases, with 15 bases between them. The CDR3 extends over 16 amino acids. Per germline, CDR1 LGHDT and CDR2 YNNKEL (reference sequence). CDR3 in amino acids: CASSPSGEGNNSPLHF. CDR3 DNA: TGTGCCAGCAGCCCTTCTGGGGAGGGGAATAATTCACCCCTCCACTTT.

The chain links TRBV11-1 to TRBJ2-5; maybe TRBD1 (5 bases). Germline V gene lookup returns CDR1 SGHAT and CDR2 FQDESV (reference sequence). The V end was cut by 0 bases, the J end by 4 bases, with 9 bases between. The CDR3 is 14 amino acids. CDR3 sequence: CASSLALGVETQYF. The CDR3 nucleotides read TGTGCCAGCAGCTTAGCCTTAGGGGTAGAGACCCAGTACTTC.

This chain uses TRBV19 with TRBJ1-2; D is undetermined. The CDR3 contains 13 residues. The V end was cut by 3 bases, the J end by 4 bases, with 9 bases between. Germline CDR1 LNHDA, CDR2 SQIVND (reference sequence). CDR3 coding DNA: TGTGCCAGTAGTATTCCGGGTACCTATGGCTACACCTTC. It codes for CASSIPGTYGYTF.

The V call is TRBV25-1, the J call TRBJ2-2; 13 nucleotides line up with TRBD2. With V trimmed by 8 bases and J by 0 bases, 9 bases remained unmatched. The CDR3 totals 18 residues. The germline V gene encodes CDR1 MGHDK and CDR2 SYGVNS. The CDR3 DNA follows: TGTGCCAGCGCCGAGTTGGGACTAGCGGGATCGAACACCGGGGAGCTGTTTTTT. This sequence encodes CASAELGLAGSNTGELFF.

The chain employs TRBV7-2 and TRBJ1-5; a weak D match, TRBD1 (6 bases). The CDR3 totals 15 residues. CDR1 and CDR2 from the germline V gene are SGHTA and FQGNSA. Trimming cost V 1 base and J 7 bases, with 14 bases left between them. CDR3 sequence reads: CASSLVVGAEQPQHF. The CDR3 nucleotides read TGTGCCAGCAGCTTAGTCGTGGGGGCAGAGCAGCCCCAGCATTTT.

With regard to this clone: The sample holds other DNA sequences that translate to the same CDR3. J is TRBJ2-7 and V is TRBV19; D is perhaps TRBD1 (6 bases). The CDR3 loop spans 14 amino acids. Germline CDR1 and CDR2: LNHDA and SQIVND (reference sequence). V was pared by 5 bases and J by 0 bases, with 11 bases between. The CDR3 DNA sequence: TGTGCCAGTAGTTTAACAGGGAGCTCCTACGAGCAGTACTTC. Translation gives CASSLTGSSYEQYF.

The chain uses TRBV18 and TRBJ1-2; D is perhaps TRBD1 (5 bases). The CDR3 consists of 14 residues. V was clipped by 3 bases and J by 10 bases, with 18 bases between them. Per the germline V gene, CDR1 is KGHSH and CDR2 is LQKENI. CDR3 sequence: CASSPPPGYTDYTF. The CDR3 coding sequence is TGTGCCAGCTCACCTCCGCCAGGGTACACGGACTACACCTTC.

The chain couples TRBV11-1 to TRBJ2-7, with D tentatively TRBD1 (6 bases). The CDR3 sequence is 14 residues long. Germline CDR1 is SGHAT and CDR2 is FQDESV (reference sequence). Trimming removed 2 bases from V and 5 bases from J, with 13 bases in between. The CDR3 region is CASSLREGVHEQYF. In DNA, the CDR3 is TGTGCCAGCAGCTTACGTGAGGGGGTCCACGAGCAGTACTTC.

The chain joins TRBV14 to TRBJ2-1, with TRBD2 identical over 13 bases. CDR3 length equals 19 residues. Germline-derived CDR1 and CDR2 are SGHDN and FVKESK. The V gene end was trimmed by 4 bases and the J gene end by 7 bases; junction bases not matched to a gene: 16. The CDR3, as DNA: TGTGCCAGCAGCCTTGTTCGGACTAGCGGGGGCCGCAATGCGAATGAGCAGTTCTTC. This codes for CASSLVRTSGGRNANEQFF.

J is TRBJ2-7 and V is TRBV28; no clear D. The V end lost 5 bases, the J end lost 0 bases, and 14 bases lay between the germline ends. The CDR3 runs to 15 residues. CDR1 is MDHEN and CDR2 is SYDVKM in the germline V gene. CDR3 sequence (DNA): TGTGCCAGCAGTCCCAATAAGTCCCCCTCCTACGAGCAGTACTTC. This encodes CASSPNKSPSYEQYF. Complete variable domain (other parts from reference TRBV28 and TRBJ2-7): DVKVTQSSRYLVKRTGEKVFLECVQDMDHENMFWYRQDPGLGLRLIYFSYDVKMKEKGDIPEGYSVSREKKERFSLILESASTNQTSMYLCASSPNKSPSYEQYFGPGTRLTVT.

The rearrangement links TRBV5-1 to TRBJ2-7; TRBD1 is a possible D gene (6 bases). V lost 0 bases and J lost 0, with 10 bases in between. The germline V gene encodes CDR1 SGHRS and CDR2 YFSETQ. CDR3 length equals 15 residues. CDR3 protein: CASSLGTAASYEQYF. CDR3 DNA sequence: TGCGCCAGCAGCTTGGGGACAGCGGCCTCCTACGAGCAGTACTTC.

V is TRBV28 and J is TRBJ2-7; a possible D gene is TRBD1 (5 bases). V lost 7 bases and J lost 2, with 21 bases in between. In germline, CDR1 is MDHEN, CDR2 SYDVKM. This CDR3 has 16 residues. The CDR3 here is CASTGRALEYTYEQYF. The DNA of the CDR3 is TGTGCCAGCACTGGCAGGGCGTTAGAGTATACCTACGAGCAGTACTTC.

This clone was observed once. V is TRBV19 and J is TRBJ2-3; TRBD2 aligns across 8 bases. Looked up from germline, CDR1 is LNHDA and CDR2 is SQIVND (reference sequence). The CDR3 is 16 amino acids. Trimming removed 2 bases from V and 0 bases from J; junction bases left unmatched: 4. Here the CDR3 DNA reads TGTGCCAGTAGTATAAGAGCTAGCGGGAGCACAGATACGCAGTATTTT. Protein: CASSIRASGSTDTQYF.

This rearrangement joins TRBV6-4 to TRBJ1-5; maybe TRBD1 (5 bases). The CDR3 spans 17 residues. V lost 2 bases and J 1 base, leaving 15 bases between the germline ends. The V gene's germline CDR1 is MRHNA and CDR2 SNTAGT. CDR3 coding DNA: TGTGCCAGCAGTGACCTTGACAGCCTATACAGCAATCAGCCCCAGCATTTT. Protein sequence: CASSDLDSLYSNQPQHF.

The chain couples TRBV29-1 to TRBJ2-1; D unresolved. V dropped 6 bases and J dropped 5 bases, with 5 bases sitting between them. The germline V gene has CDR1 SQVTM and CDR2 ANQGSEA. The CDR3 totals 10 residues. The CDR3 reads CSVANNEQFF. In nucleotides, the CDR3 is TGCAGCGTAGCCAACAATGAGCAGTTCTTC.

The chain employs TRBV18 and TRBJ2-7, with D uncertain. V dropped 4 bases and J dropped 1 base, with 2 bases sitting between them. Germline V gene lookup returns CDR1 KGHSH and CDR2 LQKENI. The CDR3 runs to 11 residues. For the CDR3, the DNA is TGTGCCAGCTCACAGTCCTACGAGCAGTACTTC. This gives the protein CASSQSYEQYF.

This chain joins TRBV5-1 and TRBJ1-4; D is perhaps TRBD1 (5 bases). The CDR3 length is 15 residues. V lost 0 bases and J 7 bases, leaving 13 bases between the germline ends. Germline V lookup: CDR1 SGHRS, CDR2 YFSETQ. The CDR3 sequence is CASSLGGARGEKLFF. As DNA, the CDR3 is TGCGCCAGCAGCTTGGGTGGCGCGAGGGGTGAAAAACTGTTTTTT.

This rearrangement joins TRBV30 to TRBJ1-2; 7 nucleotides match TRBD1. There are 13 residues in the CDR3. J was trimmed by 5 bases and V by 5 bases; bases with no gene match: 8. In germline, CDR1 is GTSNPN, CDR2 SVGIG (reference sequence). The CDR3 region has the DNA TGTGCCTGGGCGGGACAGCAGTTGTATGGCTACACCTTC. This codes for CAWAGQQLYGYTF.

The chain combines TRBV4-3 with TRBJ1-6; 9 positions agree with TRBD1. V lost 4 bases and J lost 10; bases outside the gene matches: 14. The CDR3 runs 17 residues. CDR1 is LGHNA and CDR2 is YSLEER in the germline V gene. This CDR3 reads CASSLRFPGQGESPLHF. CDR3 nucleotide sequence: TGCGCCAGCAGCCTACGATTTCCGGGACAGGGCGAATCACCCCTCCACTTT.

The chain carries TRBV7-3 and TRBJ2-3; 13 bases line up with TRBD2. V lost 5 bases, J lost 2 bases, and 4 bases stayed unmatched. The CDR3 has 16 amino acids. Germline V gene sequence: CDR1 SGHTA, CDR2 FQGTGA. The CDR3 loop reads CASSPGTSGATDTQYF. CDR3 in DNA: TGTGCCAGCAGCCCGGGGACTAGCGGGGCCACAGATACGCAGTATTTT. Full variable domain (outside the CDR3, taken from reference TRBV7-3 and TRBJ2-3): GAGVSQTPSNKVTEKGKYVELRCDPISGHTALYWYRQSLGQGPEFLIYFQGTGAADDSGLPNDRFFAVRPEGSVSTLKIQRTERGDSAVYLCASSPGTSGATDTQYFGPGTRLTVL.

Written as DNA, the CDR3 is TGTGCCAGCTCACCTGGCCTACAGGGGTCCTCGCAGCCCCAGCATTTT. Its translation is CASSPGLQGSSQPQHF. This rearrangement joins TRBV18 to TRBJ1-5; 7 bases agree with TRBD1. V trimming: 3 bases; J trimming: 7 bases; junction bases outside the gene matches: 12. This CDR3 comprises 16 residues. Germline CDR1 and CDR2: KGHSH and LQKENI.

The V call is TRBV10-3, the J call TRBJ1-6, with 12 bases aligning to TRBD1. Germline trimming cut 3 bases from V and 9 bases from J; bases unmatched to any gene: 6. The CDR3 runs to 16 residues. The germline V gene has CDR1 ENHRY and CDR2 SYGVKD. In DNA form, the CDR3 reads TGTGCCATCAGTGAAGGAGGGACAGGGGGCTTTTCACCCCTCCACTTT. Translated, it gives CAISEGGTGGFSPLHF.

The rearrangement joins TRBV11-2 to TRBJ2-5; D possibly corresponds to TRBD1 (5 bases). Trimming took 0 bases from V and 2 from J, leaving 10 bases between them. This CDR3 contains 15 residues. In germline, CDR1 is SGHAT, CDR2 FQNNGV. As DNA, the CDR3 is TGTGCCAGCAGCTTAGATTGGGGCCGGCAAGAGACCCAGTACTTC. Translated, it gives CASSLDWGRQETQYF.

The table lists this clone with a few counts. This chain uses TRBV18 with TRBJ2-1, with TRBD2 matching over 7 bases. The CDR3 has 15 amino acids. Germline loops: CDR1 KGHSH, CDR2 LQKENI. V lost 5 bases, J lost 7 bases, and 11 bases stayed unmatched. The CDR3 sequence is CASSFLVAGENEQFF. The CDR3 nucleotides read TGTGCCAGCTCATTCTTAGTAGCGGGCGAAAATGAGCAGTTCTTC.